One sample yielded the 10 T cell receptor beta chains listed below, sequenced in a study of glioma-infiltrating T cells after dendritic cell vaccination. The assay was immunoSEQ multiplex PCR, and TCRdb's table has in-frame clones only and misses some. The table has over 90,000 clones, around 85% seen once; the top ten hold around 3.2%. The source was blood, collected before dendritic cell vaccination. Receptors originate from a human donor with glioblastoma.

The V call is TRBV5-1, the J call TRBJ2-5; possibly TRBD1 for D (6 bases). The end of the DNA fits TRBJ2-7 better, so the J call may be wrong. The CDR3 spans 15 residues. Germline lookup yields CDR1 SGHRS and CDR2 YFSETQ. The CDR3 protein is CASSLRGTPSYEQYF. The CDR3 DNA is TGCGCCAGCAGCCTGAGAGGGACACCGTCCTACGAGCAGTACTTC.

The chain has TRBV6-1 and TRBJ2-7; tentatively, D is TRBD2 (6 bases). The length of the CDR3 is 16 residues. Germline CDR1 and CDR2: MNHNS and SASEGT. Trimming stripped 1 base from V and 3 bases from J, with 16 bases between. The CDR3 reads CASSEVAWGVNYEQYF. The CDR3 region has the DNA TGTGCCAGCAGTGAAGTGGCATGGGGGGTTAACTACGAGCAGTACTTC.

The chain combines TRBV4-1 with TRBJ2-7; 8 nucleotides line up with TRBD1. CDR1 and CDR2 from the germline V gene are MGHRA and YSYEKL. The CDR3 length is 15 residues. After removal of 3 bases from V and 0 bases from J, the junction contained 4 bases not matched to a gene. The CDR3 sequence is CASSQGTGNSYEQYF. The CDR3 coding sequence is TGCGCCAGCAGCCAGGGGACAGGTAACTCCTACGAGCAGTACTTC.

The genes are TRBV5-1 and TRBJ1-2; 10 nucleotides align to TRBD1. The CDR3 contains 13 residues. The J segment lost 9 bases and the V segment lost 3 bases, leaving 5 bases of the junction unmatched. Germline loops: CDR1 SGHRS, CDR2 YFSETQ. The chain's CDR3 is CASSSRQGASYTF. The CDR3 DNA reads as TGCGCCAGCAGCTCGAGACAGGGGGCCAGCTACACCTTC.

This rearrangement joins TRBV18 to TRBJ2-5, with TRBD2 matching over 9 bases. Per germline, CDR1 KGHSH and CDR2 LQKENI. V lost 2 bases, J lost 1 base, and 2 bases stayed unmatched. CDR3 length: 15 amino acids. The DNA of the CDR3 is TGTGCCAGCTCACCAACGGGACTAGCCCAAGAGACCCAGTACTTC. It codes for CASSPTGLAQETQYF.

V is TRBV15 and J is TRBJ1-6, with 7 bases matching TRBD1. V lost 7 bases and J lost 11; bases outside the gene matches: 8. The CDR3 runs to 13 residues. Germline V CDR1 and CDR2: LNHNV, YYDKDF (reference sequence). The CDR3 sequence is CATNDRDGAPLHF. CDR3 coding DNA: TGTGCCACCAATGACAGGGATGGGGCACCCCTCCACTTT.

The chain employs TRBV5-8 and TRBJ2-1; D is unclear. Germline loops: CDR1 SGHTS, CDR2 YDEGEE. V lost 0 bases and J 0 bases, leaving 4 bases between the germline ends. The CDR3 has 14 amino acids. CDR3 nucleotides: TGTGCCAGCAGCTTGGACTTCTCCTACAATGAGCAGTTCTTC. Protein: CASSLDFSYNEQFF.

This chain joins TRBV18 and TRBJ2-7, with 9 positions matching TRBD2. CDR3 length: 15 residues. V lost 0 bases, J lost 4 bases, and 4 bases stayed unmatched. Germline V CDR1 and CDR2: KGHSH, LQKENI. The CDR3 here is CASSPPGTSWYEQYF. CDR3 coding DNA: TGTGCCAGCTCACCACCAGGGACTAGCTGGTACGAGCAGTACTTC.

J is TRBJ2-5 and V is TRBV29-1, with 13 bases lining up with TRBD2. The J call is uncertain, as TRBJ2-7 better fits the DNA end. Germline CDR1 and CDR2: SQVTM and ANQGSEA. This CDR3 comprises 13 residues. DNA for the CDR3: TGCAGCGTTCGCACTAGCGGGAGGGTCGAGCAGTACTTC. Its protein is CSVRTSGRVEQYF.

The chain links TRBV9 to TRBJ2-3; 9 positions agree with TRBD2. From germline, CDR1 is SGDLS and CDR2 YYNGEE. After removal of 0 bases from V and 5 bases from J, the junction contained 7 bases not matched to a gene. This CDR3 comprises 16 residues. CDR3 DNA sequence: TGTGCCAGCAGCGTAGGGGTAGCGGGAGATAGAGATACGCAGTATTTT. It is translated as CASSVGVAGDRDTQYF.